These 8 T cell receptor beta chains came from one sample sequenced in a study of blood T cell repertoires in COVID-19. The assay was immunoSEQ multiplex PCR, and TCRdb's table has in-frame clones only and misses some. The sample yields 150,000 to 200,000 clones, approximately 90% seen once. The specimen sequenced was peripheral blood. The source is a young man with active or convalescent COVID-19.

The chain recombines TRBV24-1 with TRBJ1-5; 7 nucleotides match TRBD1. Trimming removed 9 bases from V and 4 bases from J; junction bases left unmatched: 2. This CDR3 spans 12 amino acids. Per germline, CDR1 KGHDR and CDR2 SFDVKD. For the CDR3, the DNA is TGTGCCACCGGGACAGCGAATCAGCCCCAGCATTTT. Protein: CATGTANQPQHF.

This clone has only one observation. V usage is TRBV28 and J usage is TRBJ2-7; perhaps TRBD1 as D (6 bases). The V end lost 6 bases, the J end lost 6 bases, and 18 bases lay between the germline ends. Germline V lookup: CDR1 MDHEN, CDR2 SYDVKM. The CDR3 contains 14 residues. For the CDR3, the DNA is TGTGCCAGCAGCCGAACACAGGGTAGGGGCGAGCAGTACTTC. Translating gives CASSRTQGRGEQYF. Complete variable domain (other parts from reference TRBV28 and TRBJ2-7): DVKVTQSSRYLVKRTGEKVFLECVQDMDHENMFWYRQDPGLGLRLIYFSYDVKMKEKGDIPEGYSVSREKKERFSLILESASTNQTSMYLCASSRTQGRGEQYFGPGTRLTVT.

The gene calls are TRBV27 and TRBJ2-1; unclear D gene. Germline CDR1 is MNHEY and CDR2 is SMNVEV (reference sequence). Trimming took off 5 bases at V and 0 bases at J, with 8 bases between the two ends. CDR3 size: 14 residues. Here the CDR3 reads CASSQTSSYNEQFF. CDR3 DNA: TGTGCCAGCAGTCAGACAAGCTCCTACAATGAGCAGTTCTTC.

This clone was counted only a few times. This rearrangement joins TRBV9 to TRBJ2-1; 7 bases line up with TRBD1. This CDR3 has 15 residues. J was trimmed by 7 bases and V by 1 base; bases with no gene match: 8. Germline CDR1 reads SGDLS; CDR2 reads YYNGEE. The CDR3 protein is CASSVSTGLSNEQFF. CDR3 nucleotide sequence: TGTGCCAGCAGCGTATCGACAGGGCTGAGTAATGAGCAGTTCTTC.

The chain combines TRBV9 with TRBJ2-3; TRBD1 agrees at 9 bases. Unmatched junction bases numbered 5, after V lost 3 bases and J lost 3 bases. The CDR3 sequence is 15 residues long. The germline V gene encodes CDR1 SGDLS and CDR2 YYNGEE. This chain's CDR3 is CASSATGGITDTQYF. Written as DNA, the CDR3 is TGTGCCAGCAGCGCGACAGGGGGGATTACAGATACGCAGTATTTT.

This chain links TRBV6-1 with TRBJ1-4, with D uncertain. Per the germline V gene, CDR1 is MNHNS and CDR2 is SASEGT. V was trimmed by 0 bases and J by 4 bases, leaving 12 bases between them. The CDR3 loop spans 16 amino acids. Written as DNA, the CDR3 is TGTGCCAGCAGTGAAGCGACGTGGAGCTTTAATGAAAAACTGTTTTTT. It yields the protein CASSEATWSFNEKLFF.

CDR3 residues: CASSITGGDKNIQYF. DNA of the CDR3: TGTGCCAGTAGTATCACGGGGGGAGACAAAAACATTCAGTACTTC. J is TRBJ2-4 and V is TRBV19; 7 bases are shared with TRBD2. Germline values: CDR1 LNHDA, CDR2 SQIVND (reference sequence). V dropped 3 bases and J dropped 3; count of bases not matched to a gene: 5. The CDR3 runs to 15 residues.

J is TRBJ1-3 and V is TRBV29-1, with D tentatively TRBD1 (6 bases). The length of the CDR3 is 15 residues. Germline V CDR1 and CDR2: SQVTM, ANQGSEA. The V end lost 3 bases, the J end lost 1 base, and 13 bases lay between the germline ends. The CDR3 is CSVEDFRGSGNTIYF. For the CDR3, the DNA is TGCAGCGTTGAGGATTTCAGGGGATCTGGAAACACCATATATTTT.